This TCR beta chain was captured by sequencing in a study of T cell repertoires in cytomegalovirus infection. At the level of the study: CMV epitopes used comprised recently identified HLA-C-restricted ones and well-studied HLA-B-restricted ones. It can be stated that public TCR beta signatures indicated CMV infection as well as a matching HLA type. Notes on the study in general: The ex vivo response showed dominance by HLA-C-restricted CMV-specific TCR beta clonotypes.

TCRdb recomputed calls from the reads with MiXCR, one row per CDR3 protein. The sample carries hundreds of thousands of distinct CDR3 sequences, under 40% recorded once. V was cut by 6 bases and J by 4 bases, with 9 bases left in between. CDR3 size: 12 residues. Germline lookup yields CDR1 MNHEY and CDR2 SMNVEV (reference sequence). Comments on this clonotype: Its antigen is unidentified.

The clonotype originates from a human donor in good health (CMV status not recorded). Some clones in this sample may be carry-over from other donors' samples. The chain links TRBV27 to TRBJ1-1; the D is unclear. This sample comprised cultured CD8+ T cells from PBMCs, obtained from culture after CMV antigen stimulation. The CDR3, as DNA: TGTGCCAGCAGGTACGGAAGCACTGAAGCTTTCTTT. This encodes CASRYGSTEAFF.